These 25 T cell receptor beta chains came from one sample sequenced in a study of blood T cell repertoires in COVID-19. Data came from immunoSEQ multiplex PCR; TCRdb stores just in-frame clones and leaves some out. The sample shows about 110,000 clones, roughly four fifths of them seen only once. The material sequenced was peripheral blood. These TCRs come from a woman aged 60-75 years with acute or convalescent COVID-19.

J is TRBJ2-1 and V is TRBV7-2; 12 bases are a match to TRBD2. V was pared by 5 bases and J by 9 bases, with 2 bases of the junction left unmatched. This CDR3 spans 13 amino acids. The germline gives CDR1 SGHTA, CDR2 FQGNSA. As DNA, the CDR3 is TGTGCCAGCAGCAGACTAGCGGGGGTTGAGCAGTTCTTC. Translation: CASSRLAGVEQFF.

The chain employs TRBV7-9 and TRBJ2-2; 7 nucleotides align to TRBD2. The CDR3 runs 15 residues. Germline assignment: CDR1 SEHNR and CDR2 FQNEAQ (reference sequence). V lost 5 bases to trimming and J lost 1 base; unmatched junction nucleotides: 4. CDR3 nucleotide sequence: TGTGCCAGCAGCGCGGGGGAACAGAACACCGGGGAGCTGTTTTTT. This codes for CASSAGEQNTGELFF.

V is TRBV10-1 and J is TRBJ1-1; 7 nucleotides line up with TRBD1. Per the germline V gene, CDR1 is WNHNN and CDR2 is SYGVQD (reference sequence). V lost 9 bases to trimming and J lost 7 bases; unmatched junction nucleotides: 8. The CDR3 is made up of 12 amino acids. CDR3 amino acids: CARKDRVLEAFF. The CDR3 bases are TGCGCCAGAAAAGACAGGGTGCTTGAAGCTTTCTTT.

The chain couples TRBV9 to TRBJ2-2; 9 bases map to TRBD1. This CDR3 region has 15 residues. Germline CDR1 and CDR2: SGDLS and YYNGEE. J gave up 6 bases and V 1 base, and 4 bases lay outside the gene matches. CDR3 sequence: CASSVSGQGAGELFF. CDR3 in DNA: TGTGCCAGCAGCGTATCGGGACAGGGAGCCGGGGAGCTGTTTTTT.

There are a few counts of this clone. The chain couples TRBV11-3 to TRBJ2-2, with 8 bases matching TRBD2. CDR3 length: 17 residues. The germline gives CDR1 SGHNT, CDR2 YENEEA. V was pared by 4 bases and J by 0 bases, with 7 bases of the junction left unmatched. As DNA, the CDR3 is TGTGCCAGCAGCTCAGGACGGGGGGGACCGAACACCGGGGAGCTGTTTTTT. This gives the protein CASSSGRGGPNTGELFF.

This chain connects TRBV5-6 to TRBJ2-5; 13 bases are a match to TRBD2. CDR3 length: 16 residues. Germline values: CDR1 SGHDT, CDR2 YYEEEE. Germline trimming cut 6 bases from V and 0 bases from J; bases unmatched to any gene: 5. The CDR3 nucleotides read TGTGCCAGCAAGGGGACTAGCGGGGTGTACCAAGAGACCCAGTACTTC. It translates to CASKGTSGVYQETQYF.

A single count supports this clone. The chain employs TRBV5-4 and TRBJ1-2; 7 nucleotides align to TRBD1. In germline, CDR1 is SGHNT, CDR2 YYREEE (reference sequence). This CDR3 is built from 14 residues. Germline trimming cut 5 bases from V and 5 bases from J; bases unmatched to any gene: 9. The CDR3 loop reads CASRPGTAVYGYTF. CDR3 sequence (DNA): TGTGCCAGCAGACCAGGGACAGCAGTTTATGGCTACACCTTC.

The chain joins TRBV25-1 to TRBJ2-5; 10 positions agree with TRBD2. CDR3 size: 14 residues. The J segment lost 3 bases and the V segment lost 2 bases, leaving 0 bases of the junction unmatched. Germline V lookup: CDR1 MGHDK, CDR2 SYGVNS. The DNA for the CDR3 is TGTGCCAGCAGTGAACTAGCGGGGGAAGAGACCCAGTACTTC. Translated, it gives CASSELAGEETQYF.

This chain uses TRBV4-3 with TRBJ1-1; D gene uncertain. V shed 1 base and J shed 0 bases, with 9 bases lying between them. This CDR3 has 15 residues. From germline, CDR1 is LGHNA and CDR2 YSLEER. Written as DNA, the CDR3 is TGCGCCAGCAGCCAAGGAGCGCAGATGAACACTGAAGCTTTCTTT. It specifies CASSQGAQMNTEAFF.

The J gene is TRBJ2-2, the V gene TRBV9; 13 bases agree with TRBD2. Germline CDR1 and CDR2: SGDLS and YYNGEE. J lost 7 bases, V lost 0 bases, and 6 bases had no gene match. The CDR3 spans 17 residues. The CDR3 DNA follows: TGTGCCAGCAGCGTAGCTACTAGCGGGGGGGCCGGCGGGGAGCTGTTTTTT. Translated: CASSVATSGGAGGELFF.

This clone has just one count. The chain recombines TRBV6-5 with TRBJ1-5; TRBD1 is a possible D gene (6 bases). V was pared by 5 bases and J by 5 bases, with 10 bases between. Germline V lookup: CDR1 MNHEY, CDR2 SVGAGI. This CDR3 contains 13 residues. In DNA form, the CDR3 reads TGTGCCAGCAGTCGGACAGATGATCAGCCCCAGCATTTT. Its translation: CASSRTDDQPQHF.

The chain employs TRBV10-3 and TRBJ2-7; weak D call: TRBD1 (6 bases). Germline V lookup: CDR1 ENHRY, CDR2 SYGVKD. V was cut by 6 bases and J by 6 bases, with 12 bases left in between. This CDR3 comprises 12 residues. CDR3: CAISTTDSEQYF. The CDR3 nucleotides read TGTGCCATCAGCACGACGGACAGCGAGCAGTACTTC.

This sequence joins TRBV9 and TRBJ2-2; 9 bases align to TRBD1. CDR3 length: 15 residues. Germline V gives CDR1 SGDLS, CDR2 YYNGEE. Trimming cost V 3 bases and J 6 bases; bases outside gene matches: 6. The CDR3 protein is CASSARDRGAGELFF. CDR3 sequence (DNA): TGTGCCAGCAGCGCCCGCGACAGGGGGGCCGGGGAGCTGTTTTTT.

The chain combines TRBV4-1 with TRBJ1-5; the D gene is possibly TRBD1 (6 bases). CDR3 size: 18 residues. The germline V gene has CDR1 MGHRA and CDR2 YSYEKL. V dropped 4 bases and J dropped 2 bases, with 21 bases sitting between them. The CDR3 region has the DNA TGCGCCAGCAGCCCACGTGCAGGGGAAAGGATAGGCAATCAGCCCCAGCATTTT. Protein sequence: CASSPRAGERIGNQPQHF.

The genes are TRBV11-2 and TRBJ1-1; D might be TRBD1 (6 bases). Germline V gene lookup returns CDR1 SGHAT and CDR2 FQNNGV. V was shortened by 4 bases and J by 6 bases, with 15 bases between the two germline ends. The CDR3 sequence is 14 residues long. The CDR3 sequence is CASSSTRQAAEAFF. The CDR3 nucleotides read TGTGCCAGCAGCTCAACCAGACAGGCCGCTGAAGCTTTCTTT.

The chain carries TRBV7-2 and TRBJ2-7; 7 bases are a match to TRBD1. J gave up 7 bases and V 5 bases, and 14 bases lay outside the gene matches. The V gene's germline CDR1 is SGHTA and CDR2 FQGNSA. The length of the CDR3 is 15 residues. The DNA for the CDR3 is TGTGCCAGCAGCATGTACGGGACAGCCCAAGGGGAGCAGTACTTC. Encoded protein: CASSMYGTAQGEQYF. The whole variable domain, remainder taken from reference TRBV7-2 and TRBJ2-7, is GAGVSQSPSNKVTEKGKDVELRCDPISGHTALYWYRQSLGQGLEFLIYFQGNSAPDKSGLPSDRFSAERTGGSVSTLTIQRTQQEDSAVYLCASSMYGTAQGEQYFGPGTRLTVT.

V and J are TRBV13 and TRBJ2-3; a weak D match, TRBD1 (5 bases). The CDR3 consists of 15 residues. V shed 5 bases and J shed 0 bases, with 12 bases lying between them. CDR1 is PRHDT, CDR2 FYEKMQ, per germline (reference sequence). The CDR3 coding sequence is TGTGCCAGCAGCACCTGGGGCCTCAGCACAGATACGCAGTATTTT. This codes for CASSTWGLSTDTQYF.

The chain combines TRBV28 with TRBJ2-1; TRBD2 is a possible D gene (6 bases). The CDR3 spans 21 residues. CDR1 is MDHEN, CDR2 SYDVKM, per germline. The V end was cut by 1 base, the J end by 6 bases, with 31 bases between. This CDR3 is CASSLFSYHPLGGDQINEQFF. The CDR3, as DNA: TGTGCCAGCAGTTTATTCTCCTATCACCCCTTGGGGGGAGATCAGATCAATGAGCAGTTCTTC. Full variable domain (outside the CDR3, taken from reference TRBV28 and TRBJ2-1): DVKVTQSSRYLVKRTGEKVFLECVQDMDHENMFWYRQDPGLGLRLIYFSYDVKMKEKGDIPEGYSVSREKKERFSLILESASTNQTSMYLCASSLFSYHPLGGDQINEQFFGPGTRLTVL.

V usage is TRBV28 and J usage is TRBJ2-3; D might be TRBD2 (7 bases). Between the trimmed V and J ends, which lost 7 bases and 0 bases, there was a span of 17 bases. Germline CDR1 reads MDHEN; CDR2 reads SYDVKM. The CDR3 covers 16 residues. The CDR3 loop is CASTLGGGLSTDTQYF. CDR3 bases: TGTGCCAGCACCTTGGGGGGGGGCCTTAGCACAGATACGCAGTATTTT.

This clone has more than one count but fewer than ten. The chain combines TRBV7-9 with TRBJ2-1, with TRBD2 identical over 7 bases. Germline CDR1 is SEHNR and CDR2 is FQNEAQ (reference sequence). This CDR3 is built from 12 residues. With V trimmed by 5 bases and J by 12 bases, 7 bases remained unmatched. CDR3 residues: CASSPERGRQFF. CDR3 nucleotide sequence: TGTGCCAGCAGCCCTGAGCGGGGCAGGCAGTTCTTC.

This CDR3 reads CASSQVTGAGNTIYF. In DNA form, the CDR3 reads TGTGCCAGCAGCCAAGTCACCGGGGCTGGAAACACCATATATTTT. The V call is TRBV4-2, the J call TRBJ1-3; D is unclear. Trimming stripped 1 base from V and 2 bases from J, with 9 bases between. This CDR3 region has 15 residues. Germline V lookup: CDR1 LGHNA, CDR2 YNFKEQ.

The chain joins TRBV13 to TRBJ1-5; 7 nucleotides agree with TRBD1. J gave up 5 bases and V 5 bases, and 6 bases lay outside the gene matches. The CDR3 contains 14 residues. Germline-derived CDR1 and CDR2 are PRHDT and FYEKMQ (reference sequence). The DNA for the CDR3 is TGTGCCAGCAGCCTAAGGGACAGTGATCAGCCCCAGCATTTT. Translated: CASSLRDSDQPQHF.

The V and J genes are TRBV7-2 and TRBJ2-7; the match to TRBD2 covers 9 bases. The CDR3 has 15 amino acids. The germline gives CDR1 SGHTA, CDR2 FQGNSA. Losses at the gene ends were 6 bases for V and 0 bases for J; bases not matched to a gene: 6. The CDR3: CASRKRGATSYEQYF. CDR3 DNA: TGTGCCAGCAGAAAGCGGGGGGCAACCTCCTACGAGCAGTACTTC.

The count of this clone is one. The chain combines TRBV18 with TRBJ2-6, with 11 positions matching TRBD2. Trimming removed 0 bases from V and 2 bases from J; junction bases left unmatched: 6. CDR1 is KGHSH and CDR2 is LQKENI in the germline V gene. The CDR3 runs to 19 residues. CDR3 in amino acids: CASSPPLAGAPPGANVLTF. The CDR3 DNA follows: TGTGCCAGCTCACCACCACTAGCGGGGGCCCCTCCTGGGGCCAACGTCCTGACTTTC.

The V call is TRBV4-1, the J call TRBJ1-1; weak D call: TRBD1 (5 bases). V was shortened by 1 base and J by 0 bases, with 9 bases between the two germline ends. CDR1 MGHRA and CDR2 YSYEKL come from the germline V gene. This CDR3 comprises 15 residues. The DNA for the CDR3 is TGCGCCAGCAGCCAAGTCGACAGTATGAACACTGAAGCTTTCTTT. Its translation: CASSQVDSMNTEAFF.